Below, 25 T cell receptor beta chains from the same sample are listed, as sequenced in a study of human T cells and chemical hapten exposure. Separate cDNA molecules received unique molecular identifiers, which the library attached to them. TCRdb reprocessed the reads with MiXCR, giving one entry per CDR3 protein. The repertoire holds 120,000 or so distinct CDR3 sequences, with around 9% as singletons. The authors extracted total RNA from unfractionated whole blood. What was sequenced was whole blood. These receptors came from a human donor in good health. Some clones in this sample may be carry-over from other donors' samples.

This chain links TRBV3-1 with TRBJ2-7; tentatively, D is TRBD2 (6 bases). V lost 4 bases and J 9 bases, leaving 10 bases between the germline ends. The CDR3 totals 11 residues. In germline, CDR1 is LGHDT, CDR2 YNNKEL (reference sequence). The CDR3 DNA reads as TGTGCCAGCAGCCCTGGGACTGGGCAGTACTTC. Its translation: CASSPGTGQYF.

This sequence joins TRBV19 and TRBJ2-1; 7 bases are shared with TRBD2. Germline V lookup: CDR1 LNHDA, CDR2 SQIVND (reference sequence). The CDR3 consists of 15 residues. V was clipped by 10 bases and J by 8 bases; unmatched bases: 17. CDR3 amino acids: CATRRRRELRDEQFF. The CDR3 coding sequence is TGTGCCACCCGTAGGAGGCGGGAGTTGCGGGATGAGCAGTTCTTC.

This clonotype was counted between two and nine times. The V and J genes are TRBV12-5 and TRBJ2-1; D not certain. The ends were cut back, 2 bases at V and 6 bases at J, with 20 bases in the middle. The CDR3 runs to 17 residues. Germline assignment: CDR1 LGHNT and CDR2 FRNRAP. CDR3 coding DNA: TGTGCTAGTGGTTTGACACCAGACTCCCCCGAAGGCAATGAGCAGTTCTTC. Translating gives CASGLTPDSPEGNEQFF.

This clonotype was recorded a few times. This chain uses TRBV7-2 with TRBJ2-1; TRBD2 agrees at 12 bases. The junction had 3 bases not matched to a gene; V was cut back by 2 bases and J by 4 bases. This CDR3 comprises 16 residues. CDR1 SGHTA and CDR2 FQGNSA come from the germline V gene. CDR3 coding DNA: TGTGCCAGCAGCTTACTAGCGGGAGGGGTATACAATGAGCAGTTCTTC. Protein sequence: CASSLLAGGVYNEQFF.

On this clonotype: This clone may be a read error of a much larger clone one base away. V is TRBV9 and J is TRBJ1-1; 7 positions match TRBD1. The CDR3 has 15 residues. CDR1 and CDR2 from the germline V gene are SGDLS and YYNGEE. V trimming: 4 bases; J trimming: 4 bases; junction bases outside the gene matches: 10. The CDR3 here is CASSPTGVEGTEAFF. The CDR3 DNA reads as TGTGCCAGCAGCCCCACAGGGGTTGAGGGCACTGAAGCTTTCTTT.

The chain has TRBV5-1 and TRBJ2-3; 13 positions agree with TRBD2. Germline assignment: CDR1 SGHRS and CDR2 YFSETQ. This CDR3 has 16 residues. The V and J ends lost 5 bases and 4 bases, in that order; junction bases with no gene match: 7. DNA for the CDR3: TGCGCCAGCAGGGTTGGGACTAGCGGGAACTCAGATACGCAGTATTTT. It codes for CASRVGTSGNSDTQYF.

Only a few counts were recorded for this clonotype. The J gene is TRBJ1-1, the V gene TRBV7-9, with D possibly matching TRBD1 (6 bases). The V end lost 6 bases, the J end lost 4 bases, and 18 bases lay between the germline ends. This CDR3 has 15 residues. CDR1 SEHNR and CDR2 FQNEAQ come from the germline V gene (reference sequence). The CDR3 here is CASSTQGDGSTEAFF. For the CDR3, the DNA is TGTGCCAGCAGTACACAGGGCGATGGGAGCACTGAAGCTTTCTTT.

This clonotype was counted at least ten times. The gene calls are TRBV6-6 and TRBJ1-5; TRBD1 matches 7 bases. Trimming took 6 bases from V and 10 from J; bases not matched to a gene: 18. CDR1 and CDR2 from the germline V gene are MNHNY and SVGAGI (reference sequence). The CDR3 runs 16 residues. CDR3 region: CASSINPGQAPGPQHF. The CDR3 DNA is TGTGCCAGCAGCATTAACCCCGGACAGGCGCCGGGTCCCCAGCATTTT.

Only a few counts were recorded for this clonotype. CDR3 in amino acids: CASSLSDPGTQPQHF. The CDR3 DNA sequence: TGTGCCAGCAGTTTATCGGATCCAGGGACCCAGCCCCAGCATTTT. The chain carries TRBV27 and TRBJ1-5; a possible D gene is TRBD1 (5 bases). Germline V gene lookup returns CDR1 MNHEY and CDR2 SMNVEV (reference sequence). The germline V and J ends were trimmed by 0 bases and 7 bases, with 13 bases remaining between them. The CDR3 covers 15 residues.

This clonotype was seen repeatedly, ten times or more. The chain's CDR3 is CASSYSSRGKGQPQHF. For the CDR3, the DNA is TGTGCCAGCAGTTACTCGAGCAGGGGTAAGGGTCAGCCCCAGCATTTT. The chain has TRBV6-5 and TRBJ1-5, with TRBD1 as a possible D gene (6 bases). Between the trimmed V and J ends, which lost 0 bases and 6 bases, there was a span of 15 bases. This CDR3 region has 16 residues. Germline loops: CDR1 MNHEY, CDR2 SVGAGI.

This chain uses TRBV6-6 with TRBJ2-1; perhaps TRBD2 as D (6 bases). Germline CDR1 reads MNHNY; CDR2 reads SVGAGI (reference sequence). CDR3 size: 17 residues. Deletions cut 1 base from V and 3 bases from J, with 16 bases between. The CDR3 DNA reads TGTGCCAGCAGTTACTTATCCCGGGACTTCTTCTACAATGAGCAGTTCTTC. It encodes CASSYLSRDFFYNEQFF.

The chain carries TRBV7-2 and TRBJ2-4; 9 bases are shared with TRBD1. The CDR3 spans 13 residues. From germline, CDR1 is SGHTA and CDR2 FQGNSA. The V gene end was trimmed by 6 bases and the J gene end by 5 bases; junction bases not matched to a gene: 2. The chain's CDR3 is CASSYRGQNIQYF. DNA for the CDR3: TGTGCCAGCAGTTACAGGGGGCAAAACATTCAGTACTTC.

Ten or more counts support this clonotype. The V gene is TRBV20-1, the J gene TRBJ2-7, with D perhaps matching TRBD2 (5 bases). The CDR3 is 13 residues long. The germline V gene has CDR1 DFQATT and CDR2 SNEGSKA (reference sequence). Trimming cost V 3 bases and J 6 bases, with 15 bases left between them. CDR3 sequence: CSASEGMVGEQYF. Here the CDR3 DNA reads TGCAGTGCTAGCGAGGGTATGGTCGGCGAGCAGTACTTC.

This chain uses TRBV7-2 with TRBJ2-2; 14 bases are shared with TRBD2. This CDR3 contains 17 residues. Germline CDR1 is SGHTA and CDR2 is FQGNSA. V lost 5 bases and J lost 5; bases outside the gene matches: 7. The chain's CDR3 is CASSEGLAGGGTGELFF. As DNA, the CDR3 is TGTGCCAGCAGCGAAGGACTAGCGGGGGGAGGTACCGGGGAGCTGTTTTTT.

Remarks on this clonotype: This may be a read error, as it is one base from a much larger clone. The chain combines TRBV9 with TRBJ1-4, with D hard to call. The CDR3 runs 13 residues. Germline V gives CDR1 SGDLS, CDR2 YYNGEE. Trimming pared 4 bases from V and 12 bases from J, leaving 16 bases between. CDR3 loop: CASSSRPLGELFF. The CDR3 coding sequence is TGTGCCAGCAGCTCAAGGCCTCTTGGAGAACTGTTTTTT.

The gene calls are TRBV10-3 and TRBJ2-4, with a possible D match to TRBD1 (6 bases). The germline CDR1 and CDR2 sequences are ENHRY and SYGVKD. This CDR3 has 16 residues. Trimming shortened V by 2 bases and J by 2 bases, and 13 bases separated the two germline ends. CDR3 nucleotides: TGTGCCATCAGTGAGGACAAGCAGGGGTCCAAAAACATTCAGTACTTC. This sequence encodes CAISEDKQGSKNIQYF.

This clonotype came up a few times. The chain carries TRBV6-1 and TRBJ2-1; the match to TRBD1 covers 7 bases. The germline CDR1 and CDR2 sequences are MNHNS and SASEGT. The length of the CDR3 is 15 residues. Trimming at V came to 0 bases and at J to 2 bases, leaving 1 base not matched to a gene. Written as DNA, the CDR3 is TGTGCCAGCAGTGAAGCACAGGGGACCTACAATGAGCAGTTCTTC. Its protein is CASSEAQGTYNEQFF.

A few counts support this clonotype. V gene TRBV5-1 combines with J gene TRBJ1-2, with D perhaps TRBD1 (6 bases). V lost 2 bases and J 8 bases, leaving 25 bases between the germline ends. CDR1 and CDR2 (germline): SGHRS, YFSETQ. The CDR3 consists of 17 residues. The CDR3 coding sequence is TGCGCCAGCAGCTTCCGACCATTGTGGGGGCGAGGTGAAGGCTACACCTTC. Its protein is CASSFRPLWGRGEGYTF.

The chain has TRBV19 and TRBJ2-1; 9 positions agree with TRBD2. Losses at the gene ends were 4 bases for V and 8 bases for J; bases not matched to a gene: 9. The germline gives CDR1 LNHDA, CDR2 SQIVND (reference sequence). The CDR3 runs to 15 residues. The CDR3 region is CASSKVSAGGDEQFF. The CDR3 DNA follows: TGTGCCAGTAGTAAGGTATCGGCGGGAGGGGATGAGCAGTTCTTC.

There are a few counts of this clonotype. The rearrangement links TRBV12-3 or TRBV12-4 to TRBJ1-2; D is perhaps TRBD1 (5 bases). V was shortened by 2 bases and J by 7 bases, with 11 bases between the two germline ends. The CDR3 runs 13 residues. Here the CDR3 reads CASSLSGPGGYTF. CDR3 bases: TGTGCCAGCAGTTTATCGGGACCAGGTGGCTACACCTTC.

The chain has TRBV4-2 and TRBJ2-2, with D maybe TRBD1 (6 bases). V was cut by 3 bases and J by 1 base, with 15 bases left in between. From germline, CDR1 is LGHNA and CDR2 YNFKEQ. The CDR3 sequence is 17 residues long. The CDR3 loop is CASSHVPGHQNTGELFF. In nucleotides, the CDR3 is TGTGCCAGCAGCCATGTTCCGGGACACCAGAACACCGGGGAGCTGTTTTTT.

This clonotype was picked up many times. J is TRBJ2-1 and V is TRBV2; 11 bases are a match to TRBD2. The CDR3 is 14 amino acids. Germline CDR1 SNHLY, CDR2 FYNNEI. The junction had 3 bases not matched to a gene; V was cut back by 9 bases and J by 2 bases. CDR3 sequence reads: CASPGLAAYNEQFF. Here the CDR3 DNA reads TGTGCCAGTCCGGGACTAGCGGCCTACAATGAGCAGTTCTTC.

The CDR3 here is CASNRDLNTEAFF. CDR3 DNA: TGCGCCAGTAATCGGGATTTGAACACTGAAGCTTTCTTT. J is TRBJ1-1 and V is TRBV5-1, with D unclear. Trimming pared 8 bases from V and 0 bases from J, leaving 11 bases between. Germline V gene lookup returns CDR1 SGHRS and CDR2 YFSETQ. This CDR3 contains 13 residues.

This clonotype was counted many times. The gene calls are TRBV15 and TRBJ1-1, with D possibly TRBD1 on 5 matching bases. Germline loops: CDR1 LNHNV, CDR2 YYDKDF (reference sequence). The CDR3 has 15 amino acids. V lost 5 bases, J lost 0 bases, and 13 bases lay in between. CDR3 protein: CATSRGGPLNTEAFF. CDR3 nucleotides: TGTGCCACCAGCCGGGGGGGACCGTTGAACACTGAAGCTTTCTTT.

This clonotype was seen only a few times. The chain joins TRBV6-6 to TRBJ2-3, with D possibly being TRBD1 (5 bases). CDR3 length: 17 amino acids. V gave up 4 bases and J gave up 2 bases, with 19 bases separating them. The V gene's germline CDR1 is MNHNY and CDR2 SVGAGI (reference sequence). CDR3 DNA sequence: TGTGCCAGCAGTTTCCGCAACAGGCCTGCGGCCACAGATACGCAGTATTTT. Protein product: CASSFRNRPAATDTQYF.